The entry below describes one T cell receptor beta chain. The antigen is undetermined. This CDR3 contains 15 residues. Germline trimming cut 4 bases from V and 4 bases from J; bases unmatched to any gene: 7. CDR1 and CDR2 (germline): MNHNS, SASEGT. This sample's time point: late sampling 161 to 241 days after vaccination in three convalescent patients. Treatment given: approximately nine-day PBMC culture with coronavirus spike peptide pools or control peptides (ViraFEST assay). By negative selection, CD4+ T cells were isolated once culture had run for about nine days. The data derive from a study of vaccination and CD4 T cells after COVID-19. Study-wide background: The peptides that stimulated the cells were overlapping spike peptides from SARS-CoV-2, HCoV-NL63, HCoV-OC43 and HCoV-229E.

Cultured CD4+ T cells had their DNA profiled by the Oncomine TCR Beta short-read assay. From the PCR reads, TCRdb called clonotypes with MiXCR, one entry per CDR3 protein. The sample holds approximately 24,000 distinct CDR3 sequences, more than 25% seen once. Overall study findings and caveats: Looking at convalescent patients, a median approximately 83% of reactive clones were present only post-vaccination.

The receptor's source is a human donor who had recovered from COVID-19. The sample in question was CD4+ T cells from blood, cultured in vitro, obtained about 7 months after SARS-CoV-2 vaccination. The chain has TRBV6-1 and TRBJ2-7, with 10 bases aligning to TRBD1. The CDR3 bases are TGTGCCAGCAGTGTTTTGACAGGGGGCCTTTACGAGCAGTACTTC. Amino acids: CASSVLTGGLYEQYF.